Given below is one T cell receptor beta chain in context. Its specific antigen is unknown. No qualities accompany the bases; no much larger clone lies one base away. This specimen comes from a study of blood T cell repertoires in COVID-19 (dated by TCRdb to 2020 to 2022). Looking at the study overall: Samples from collaborators originated in the United States, Italy and Spain and spanned both the acute and convalescent phases of COVID-19. Where available, HLA class I and class II types were taken from metadata supplied by the sample provider and were not determined by assay-based typing. A de-identified subject ID, COVID-19 status, age in years and sex were almost always included in the sample metadata. The prospective study material was composed of cDNA or gDNA derived from T cells, B-cell-depleted T cells, or PBMCs. The samples were drawn from two sources: the first 160 participants of the ongoing ImmuneRACE study, and over 1,000 subjects contributed by 6 global collaborators. The repertoires were released in a freely available public database intended as a resource for research on the immune response to SARS-CoV-2. The dataset comprised deeply sampled blood TCRbeta repertoires from subjects exposed to, actively infected with, or recovered from COVID-19.

The immunoSEQ Assay, a bias-controlled multiplex PCR, was used to amplify TCRbeta CDR3 regions from genomic DNA. The authors processed their data as follows. The number of nucleated cells in each sample was estimated by amplification of reference gene primers within the assay. To quantify the absolute abundance of each unique TCRbeta CDR3 rearrangement, sequence reads were collapsed and filtered. For each sample, productive Simpson clonality was calculated as the square root of Simpson's diversity index over productive rearrangements. TCRdb re-hosts the immuneACCESS table, in-frame sequences only. Its copies lack some clones; in the studies checked, an unresolved V gene accounts for under half of them, and the cause for the rest is not known. D and trimming come from the DNA, and the V and J calls and clone size come from that table. This sample is represented by under 350,000 clones; 65% to 90% of them were singletons. Approximately 4.6% of the sample is in the top ten clones.

Participants in the prospective study were aged about 18 to 90 years, lived in more than 20 United States geographic areas, and enrolled through a virtual design. In the prospective study, cohorts were assigned on the basis of participant-reported clinical history obtained from a screening survey and a study questionnaire. Each participant in the prospective study had whole blood, serum and a nasopharyngeal or oropharyngeal swab collected by mobile phlebotomists. Participants in the prospective study had the option to provide additional blood draws and questionnaires over an approximately 2-month period. Before DNA extraction, prospective study blood samples were shipped either frozen or at room temperature. Results the study describes overall, beyond this receptor: Clinical and demographic metadata were provided uncurated, with the amount varying by source and participant.

The germline V gene provides CDR1 MGHRA and CDR2 YSYEKL. The CDR3 contains 15 residues, cysteine and phenylalanine counted. Of the read, only the CDR3 DNA is kept; its 45 bases are in frame from base 1. Ends trimmed: V by 2 bases, J by 4 bases; bases unmatched to a gene: 7. Sequenced material: PBMCs or T cells enriched from blood (not recorded which). In this chain, TRBV4-1 is recombined with TRBJ1-1; TRBD1 aligns with 7 central bases. This receptor was identified in a woman aged 40 to 49 with acute COVID-19. DNA sequence: TGCGCCAGCAGCCAATTATCCAGGGGGGCCACTGAAGCTTTCTTT. Its amino acids are CASSQLSRGATEAFF.